The 21 T cell receptor beta chains below come from one sample, sequenced in a study of regulatory T cells in long-lasting Graves disease. The authors built TCR beta libraries using iRepertoire HTBI primers and Arm-PCR of CDR3 regions. TCRdb called the multiplex PCR reads again in MiXCR, with one record for every CDR3 protein. The repertoire holds about 620,000 distinct CDR3 sequences, 15% to 20% seen once, with 15% to 20% in the top ten. The time point here: newly diagnosed GD, antithyroid drugs for less than 3 months. The TCR library used RNA extracted from PBMCs. These data were also filed under a second study, of T cells in Graves' hyperthyroidism and ophthalmopathy.

Here the sequenced sample was peripheral blood mononuclear cells (PBMCs), taken at new diagnosis, from a patient treated with antithyroid drugs. The source is a woman in her 30s with Graves disease.

The chain has TRBV5-1 and TRBJ2-7; a possible D gene is TRBD1 (5 bases). There are 13 residues in the CDR3. Trimming shortened V by 2 bases and J by 3 bases, and 9 bases separated the two germline ends. CDR1 SGHRS and CDR2 YFSETQ come from the germline V gene. CDR3 amino acids: CASSFARDYEQYF. Here the CDR3 DNA reads TGCGCCAGCAGCTTTGCCAGGGACTACGAGCAGTACTTC.

This clonotype turned up a few times. The DNA of the CDR3 is TGTGCCAGCAGTTTAGCAACACCCCCCAATCAGCCCCAGCATTTT. It encodes CASSLATPPNQPQHF. The V call is TRBV28, the J call TRBJ1-5; D is unclear. CDR1 and CDR2 from the germline V gene are MDHEN and SYDVKM. Trimming removed 2 bases at V and 3 bases at J, with 11 bases between. The CDR3 spans 15 residues.

This clonotype appeared a few times. J is TRBJ1-6 and V is TRBV24-1; D ambiguous. The V gene lost 0 bases and the J gene lost 10 bases, with 6 bases spanning the gap. The germline CDR1 and CDR2 sequences are KGHDR and SFDVKD. The CDR3 has 13 residues. The CDR3 DNA sequence: TGTGCCACCAGTGATTTGGAACAATCACCCCTCCACTTT. Encoded protein: CATSDLEQSPLHF.

This clonotype has a handful of counts. V and J are TRBV20-1 and TRBJ1-1; D may be TRBD1 (6 bases). Germline values: CDR1 DFQATT, CDR2 SNEGSKA (reference sequence). Trimming left V 5 bases short and J 1 base short, with 14 bases between. This CDR3 has 14 residues. This CDR3 reads CSAPLRTANTEAFF. The CDR3 DNA reads as TGCAGTGCTCCTCTCCGGACAGCGAACACTGAAGCTTTCTTT.

This rearrangement joins TRBV6-1 to TRBJ2-6; TRBD2 aligns across 12 bases. Trimming took 5 bases from V and 4 from J; bases not matched to a gene: 6. The CDR3 spans 17 residues. The germline V gene encodes CDR1 MNHNS and CDR2 SASEGT. The DNA for the CDR3 is TGTGCCAGCAGTATATCTAGCGGGAGGGCCGGGGCCAACGTCCTGACTTTC. Translating it yields CASSISSGRAGANVLTF.

To note about this clonotype: A much more abundant neighbour one base away suggests this may be a read error. This chain joins TRBV6-2 or TRBV6-3 and TRBJ1-5; the D gene is possibly TRBD1 (5 bases). The V and J ends lost 4 bases and 2 bases respectively, with 15 bases between them. Germline values: CDR1 MNHEY, CDR2 SVGEGT. This CDR3 has 16 residues. DNA for the CDR3: TGTGCCAGCAGTTTAGGGACTGTCCTTCGCAATCAGCCCCAGCATTTT. This gives the protein CASSLGTVLRNQPQHF.

In this sample, this clonotype turned up many times. The chain couples TRBV28 to TRBJ1-5; weak D call: TRBD1 (5 bases). From germline, CDR1 is MDHEN and CDR2 SYDVKM. V was cut by 4 bases and J by 5 bases, with 12 bases left in between. The CDR3 extends over 14 amino acids. This CDR3 is CASSSPGGDQPQHF. For the CDR3, the DNA is TGTGCCAGCAGTTCTCCGGGGGGGGATCAGCCCCAGCATTTT.

This clonotype appeared many times. The rearrangement links TRBV12-3 or TRBV12-4 to TRBJ2-2, with D possibly called TRBD1 or TRBD2 (6 bases each). V was trimmed by 6 bases and J by 5 bases, leaving 16 bases between them. CDR3 length: 15 amino acids. The CDR3 loop reads CASRWGRGVTGELFF. The DNA of the CDR3 is TGTGCCAGCAGGTGGGGTAGGGGGGTAACCGGGGAGCTGTTTTTT.

This clonotype has a count of ten or more. The rearrangement joins TRBV3-1 to TRBJ2-3; D is ambiguous. CDR1 is LGHDT, CDR2 YNNKEL, per germline (reference sequence). The CDR3 has 14 amino acids. Trimming took off 4 bases at V and 9 bases at J, with 17 bases between the two ends. CDR3 in DNA: TGTGCCAGCAGCCCGCTCACCCTTGTGGGAACGCAGTATTTT. Translated: CASSPLTLVGTQYF.

This clonotype was counted at least ten times. This chain joins TRBV28 and TRBJ1-6; possibly TRBD1 for D (5 bases). Trimming shortened V by 6 bases and J by 5 bases, and 14 bases separated the two germline ends. Germline V CDR1 and CDR2: MDHEN, SYDVKM. CDR3 length: 15 residues. CDR3 DNA: TGTGCCAGCAGCCATGGGGGGGTTAATAATTCACCCCTCCACTTT. This codes for CASSHGGVNNSPLHF.

This clonotype was observed many times. V gene TRBV28 combines with J gene TRBJ2-7, with D unclear. The germline V gene encodes CDR1 MDHEN and CDR2 SYDVKM. The CDR3 has 13 residues. Trimming cost V 5 bases and J 2 bases, with 10 bases left between them. CDR3 DNA sequence: TGTGCCAGCAGTCTGGACGGGCCCTACGAGCAGTACTTC. Translation gives CASSLDGPYEQYF. Filled out from reference TRBV28 and TRBJ2-7, the complete variable domain reads DVKVTQSSRYLVKRTGEKVFLECVQDMDHENMFWYRQDPGLGLRLIYFSYDVKMKEKGDIPEGYSVSREKKERFSLILESASTNQTSMYLCASSLDGPYEQYFGPGTRLTVT.

In its sample, this clonotype was seen a few times. This chain connects TRBV3-1 to TRBJ2-1, with D perhaps TRBD1 (5 bases). V lost 4 bases, J lost 9 bases, and 16 bases lay in between. CDR1 is LGHDT and CDR2 is YNNKEL in the germline V gene (reference sequence). The CDR3 consists of 14 residues. The CDR3 coding sequence is TGTGCCAGCAGCCGGTCTCTGACAGCTGGTGAGCAGTTCTTC. This sequence encodes CASSRSLTAGEQFF.

As to this clonotype: Just one base apart from a much larger clone, this may be a read error. The chain combines TRBV6-9 with TRBJ1-1, with no clear D. Germline V lookup: CDR1 MNHGY, CDR2 SVAAGI. CDR3 size: 14 residues. The CDR3 loop reads CAGSSGSMNTEAFF. The CDR3 nucleotides read TGTGCCGGCAGTTCGGGGTCCATGAACACTGAAGCTTTCTTT.

The sample holds a few counts of this clonotype. The genes are TRBV15 and TRBJ2-2; D remains unclear. This CDR3 comprises 19 residues. Per germline, CDR1 LNHNV and CDR2 YYDKDF (reference sequence). Trimming pared 3 bases from V and 3 bases from J, leaving 23 bases between. The CDR3 DNA is TGTGCCACCAGCAGTAACTACCCCGAATGGCAGGAGCACACCGGGGAGCTGTTTTTT. Amino acid sequence: CATSSNYPEWQEHTGELFF.

The sample holds many counts of this clonotype. This chain connects TRBV7-2 to TRBJ2-7, with 8 bases identical to TRBD2. V shed 5 bases and J 3 bases; nucleotides not matched to a gene: 3. The CDR3 extends over 13 amino acids. Germline CDR1 is SGHTA and CDR2 is FQGNSA. Here the CDR3 reads CASSATSGYEQYF. Here the CDR3 DNA reads TGTGCCAGCAGCGCAACTAGCGGCTACGAGCAGTACTTC.

Many counts were recorded for this clonotype. The rearrangement links TRBV5-1 to TRBJ2-7; 7 positions agree with TRBD1. The CDR3 loop spans 12 amino acids. Losses at the gene ends were 4 bases for V and 5 bases for J; bases not matched to a gene: 3. Germline assignment: CDR1 SGHRS and CDR2 YFSETQ. The CDR3 loop is CASSVTGDEQYF. As DNA, the CDR3 is TGCGCCAGCAGCGTAACAGGGGACGAGCAGTACTTC.

This clonotype was seen repeatedly, ten times or more. The chain uses TRBV12-3 or TRBV12-4 and TRBJ2-3; 8 bases are a match to TRBD2. CDR3 length: 17 amino acids. Trimming removed 3 bases from V and 6 bases from J; junction bases left unmatched: 14. In nucleotides, the CDR3 is TGTGCCAGCAGTTTTTTAAGCGGGAGCAGTAGTGCGGATACGCAGTATTTT. Encoded protein: CASSFLSGSSSADTQYF.

This clonotype was seen at least ten times. V is TRBV5-1 and J is TRBJ2-1; 11 nucleotides line up with TRBD2. Germline trimming cut 5 bases from V and 10 bases from J; bases unmatched to any gene: 11. The CDR3 sequence is 15 residues long. CDR1 SGHRS and CDR2 YFSETQ come from the germline V gene. CDR3 coding DNA: TGCGCCAGCAGTCGCATGACTAGCGGGATTGAAGAGCAGTTCTTC. The encoded protein is CASSRMTSGIEEQFF.

Ten or more counts support this clonotype. The V and J genes are TRBV6-5 and TRBJ1-2; the D is unclear. The V gene's germline CDR1 is MNHEY and CDR2 SVGAGI. The CDR3 runs 13 residues. V was shortened by 4 bases and J by 2 bases, with 8 bases between the two germline ends. As DNA, the CDR3 is TGTGCCAGCAGTTCCGAAAGGAACTATGGCTACACCTTC. Amino acid sequence: CASSSERNYGYTF.

The table lists this clonotype with many counts. This chain joins TRBV6-1 and TRBJ2-5; D is uncertain. The CDR3 has 12 residues. V was shortened by 7 bases and J by 2 bases, with 8 bases between the two germline ends. The germline V gene encodes CDR1 MNHNS and CDR2 SASEGT. The CDR3: CASKKPQETQYF. The CDR3 DNA reads TGTGCCAGCAAAAAGCCACAAGAGACCCAGTACTTC.

This clonotype has just a few counts. V is TRBV28 and J is TRBJ1-3, with 11 bases identical to TRBD1. This CDR3 has 16 amino acids. In germline, CDR1 is MDHEN, CDR2 SYDVKM. V was clipped by 6 bases and J by 0 bases; unmatched bases: 4. The CDR3 DNA sequence: TGTGCCAGCAGAACCGGGACAGGGGGCTCTGGAAACACCATATATTTT. Protein: CASRTGTGGSGNTIYF.